This T cell receptor beta chain stems from a study of blood T cells in healthy people across ages. Between the trimmed V and J ends, which lost 6 bases and 5 bases, there was a span of 11 bases. The CDR3 contains 14 residues. Germline assignment: CDR1 MDHEN and CDR2 SYDVKM. Through a sample-barcoded 5' primer and a J-beta primer mix, a second PCR was run for roughly 6 to 12 cycles. TCRdb itself ran the 5' RACE reads through MiXCR, one entry per CDR3 protein. The sample consists of around 520,000 distinct CDR3 sequences, about 26% of them appearing once. These data were likewise used in another study, on T cells of mothers and their children.

This clonotype originated in a boy aged 2 to 10 in good health. The genes are TRBV28 and TRBJ1-6, with unresolved D. Source material: blood. CDR3 in amino acids: CASSAGRNNSPLHF. CDR3 bases: TGTGCCAGCAGCGCGGGAAGAAATAATTCACCCCTCCACTTT.